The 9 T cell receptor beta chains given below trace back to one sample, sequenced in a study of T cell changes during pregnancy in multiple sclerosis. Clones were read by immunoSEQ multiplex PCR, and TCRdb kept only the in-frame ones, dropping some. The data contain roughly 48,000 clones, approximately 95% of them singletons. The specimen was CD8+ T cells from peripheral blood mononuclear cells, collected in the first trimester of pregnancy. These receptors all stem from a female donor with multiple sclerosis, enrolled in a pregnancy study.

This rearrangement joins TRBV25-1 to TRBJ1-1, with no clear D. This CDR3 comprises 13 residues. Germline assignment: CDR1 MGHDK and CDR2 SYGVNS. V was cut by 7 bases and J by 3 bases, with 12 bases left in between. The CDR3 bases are TGTGCCAGCACCCGAGGAGGGTACACTGAAGCTTTCTTT. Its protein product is CASTRGGYTEAFF.

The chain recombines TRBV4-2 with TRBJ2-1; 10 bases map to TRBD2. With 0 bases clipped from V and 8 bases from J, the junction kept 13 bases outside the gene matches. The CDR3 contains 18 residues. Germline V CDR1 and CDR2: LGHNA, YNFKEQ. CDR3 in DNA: TGTGCCAGCAGCCAAGATTTGAAAGCGGGAGGGCGGGGGGATGAGCAGTTCTTC. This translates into CASSQDLKAGGRGDEQFF.

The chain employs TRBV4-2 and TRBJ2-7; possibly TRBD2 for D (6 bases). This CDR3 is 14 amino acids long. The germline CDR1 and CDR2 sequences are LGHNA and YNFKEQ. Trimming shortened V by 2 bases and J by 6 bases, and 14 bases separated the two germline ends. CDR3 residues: CASSQMGLPSEQYF. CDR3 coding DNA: TGTGCCAGCAGCCAAATGGGACTGCCCAGCGAGCAGTACTTC.

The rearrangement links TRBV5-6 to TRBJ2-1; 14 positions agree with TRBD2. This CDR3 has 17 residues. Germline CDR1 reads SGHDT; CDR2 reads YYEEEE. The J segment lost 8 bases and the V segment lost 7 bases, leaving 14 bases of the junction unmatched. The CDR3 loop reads CASDTGGLAGVGYEQFF. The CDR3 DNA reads TGTGCCAGCGATACAGGGGGACTAGCGGGAGTTGGGTATGAGCAGTTCTTC. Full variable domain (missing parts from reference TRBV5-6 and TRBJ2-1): DAGVTQSPTHLIKTRGQQVTLRCSPKSGHDTVSWYQQALGQGPQFIFQYYEEEERQRGNFPDRFSGHQFPNYSSELNVNALLLGDSALYLCASDTGGLAGVGYEQFFGPGTRLTVL.

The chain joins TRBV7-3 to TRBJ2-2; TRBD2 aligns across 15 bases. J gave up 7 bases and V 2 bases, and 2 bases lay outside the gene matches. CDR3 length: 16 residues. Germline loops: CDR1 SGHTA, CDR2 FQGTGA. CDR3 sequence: CASSLLGLAGGGELFF. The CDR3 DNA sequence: TGTGCCAGCAGCTTACTGGGACTAGCGGGAGGCGGGGAGCTGTTTTTT.

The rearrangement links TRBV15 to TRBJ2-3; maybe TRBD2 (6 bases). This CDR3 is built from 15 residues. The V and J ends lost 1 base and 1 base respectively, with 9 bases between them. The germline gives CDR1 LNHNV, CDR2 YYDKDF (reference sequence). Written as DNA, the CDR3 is TGTGCCACCAGCAGAGGTCCGGGGGGCACAGATACGCAGTATTTT. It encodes CATSRGPGGTDTQYF.

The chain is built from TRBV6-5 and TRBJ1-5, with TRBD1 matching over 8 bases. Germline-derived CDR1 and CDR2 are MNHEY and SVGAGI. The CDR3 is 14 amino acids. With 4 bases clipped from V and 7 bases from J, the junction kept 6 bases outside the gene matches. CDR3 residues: CASSSGTGLQPQHF. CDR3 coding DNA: TGTGCCAGCAGTTCGGGGACAGGCCTCCAGCCCCAGCATTTT.

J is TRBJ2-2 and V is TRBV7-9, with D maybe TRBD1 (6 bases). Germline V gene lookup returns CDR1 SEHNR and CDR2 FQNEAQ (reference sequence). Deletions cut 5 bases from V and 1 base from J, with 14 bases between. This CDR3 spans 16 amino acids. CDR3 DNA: TGTGCCAGCAGCCGACCTCAGACAGGGAACACCGGGGAGCTGTTTTTT. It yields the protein CASSRPQTGNTGELFF.

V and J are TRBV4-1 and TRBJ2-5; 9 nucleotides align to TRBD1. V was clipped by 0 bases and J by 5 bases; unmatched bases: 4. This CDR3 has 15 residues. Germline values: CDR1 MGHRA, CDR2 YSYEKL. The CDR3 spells CASSQDTGGRETQYF. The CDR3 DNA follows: TGCGCCAGCAGCCAAGATACAGGGGGCAGGGAGACCCAGTACTTC.